The 4 T cell receptor beta chains presented below share a single source sample, sequenced in a study of blood T cell repertoires in COVID-19. TCRdb's copy holds only in-frame clones and misses some; the assay was immunoSEQ multiplex PCR. This table holds about 410,000 clones, over 75% found once. What was sequenced was peripheral blood. The source of these receptors is a woman aged 40 to 50 with COVID-19, enrolled during active disease.

Concerning this clone itself: Because it lacks the conserved phenylalanine or tryptophan at the end, this CDR3 is likely a read error. The DNA is omitted, as the CDR3 cannot be located on it reliably, and the CDR3 follows TCRdb's listing. The J gene is TRBJ1-1, the V gene TRBV7-9; the D call TRBD1 from the table was never checked on the DNA. CDR1 SEHNR and CDR2 FQNEAQ come from the germline V gene (reference sequence). The CDR3 adds up to 12 amino acids, both ends counted. The CDR3 protein is CASSAAQGGPNI.

V usage is TRBV7-2 and J usage is TRBJ1-2, with a possible D match to TRBD1 (5 bases). V lost 5 bases and J 0 bases, leaving 19 bases between the germline ends. CDR3 length: 17 residues. Germline values: CDR1 SGHTA, CDR2 FQGNSA. CDR3 residues: CASSPRLTETSNYGYTF. The CDR3 coding sequence is TGTGCCAGCAGCCCACGATTGACAGAGACATCTAACTATGGCTACACCTTC.

This clone has at least ten counts. This chain links TRBV27 with TRBJ2-5; D is unclear. This CDR3 is 14 amino acids long. Germline lookup yields CDR1 MNHEY and CDR2 SMNVEV (reference sequence). Trimming cost V 5 bases and J 5 bases, with 15 bases left between them. DNA for the CDR3: TGTGCCAGCAGTCTCTCCGAGACGAGGGAGACCCAGTACTTC. Protein sequence: CASSLSETRETQYF.

This rearrangement joins TRBV5-6 to TRBJ1-1; TRBD1 agrees at 8 bases. Germline V lookup: CDR1 SGHDT, CDR2 YYEEEE. This CDR3 is built from 14 residues. With V trimmed by 4 bases and J by 11 bases, 13 bases remained unmatched. The CDR3: CASSPIAGGWGAFF. CDR3 in DNA: TGTGCCAGCAGCCCAATCGCAGGGGGCTGGGGGGCTTTCTTT. The whole variable domain, filled in from reference TRBV5-6 and TRBJ1-1, reads DAGVTQSPTHLIKTRGQQVTLRCSPKSGHDTVSWYQQALGQGPQFIFQYYEEEERQRGNFPDRFSGHQFPNYSSELNVNALLLGDSALYLCASSPIAGGWGAFFGQGTRLTVV.